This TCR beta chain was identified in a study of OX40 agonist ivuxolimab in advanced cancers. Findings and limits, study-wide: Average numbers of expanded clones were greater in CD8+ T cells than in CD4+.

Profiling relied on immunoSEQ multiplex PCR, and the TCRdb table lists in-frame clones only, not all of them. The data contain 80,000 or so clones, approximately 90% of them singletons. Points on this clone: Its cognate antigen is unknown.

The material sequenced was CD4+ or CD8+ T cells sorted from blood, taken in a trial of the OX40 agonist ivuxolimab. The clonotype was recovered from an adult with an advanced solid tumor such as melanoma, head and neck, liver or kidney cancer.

CDR3 protein: CASSLRQKPSTDTQYF. In DNA form, the CDR3 reads TGTGCCAGCAGTTTGAGACAGAAACCTAGCACAGATACGCAGTATTTT. J is TRBJ2-3 and V is TRBV27; tentative D call: TRBD1 (5 bases). The germline gives CDR1 MNHEY, CDR2 SMNVEV (reference sequence). This CDR3 region has 16 residues. The V end lost 3 bases, the J end lost 0 bases, and 13 bases lay between the germline ends.